The entry below describes one T cell receptor beta chain. Two negative PCRs, clearance, or symptom resolution were required of recovered Cohort 3 donors. The data stem from a study of blood T cell repertoires in COVID-19. Across the whole study: Material from acute and convalescent COVID-19 was sourced from the United States, Italy and Spain.

How the authors handled the data: Cell counts per sample came from amplifying reference gene primers. Measured with immunoSEQ multiplex PCR; TCRdb has only the in-frame clones, and not every one. V and J calls and clone size come straight from that table; D and trimming were deduced from the DNA. The data hold roughly 250,000 clones, with around 89% observed a single time. Sample: PBMCs or T cells enriched from blood (not recorded which). This sequence originates from a man aged 35-49 years who had recovered from COVID-19.

CDR3 amino acids: CASSLIAATNEKLFF. CDR3 DNA sequence: TGTGCCAGCAGTTTAATAGCAGCCACTAATGAAAAACTGTTTTTT. The rearrangement joins TRBV27 to TRBJ1-4; D remains unclear. In germline, CDR1 is MNHEY, CDR2 SMNVEV (reference sequence). Trimming pared 2 bases from V and 2 bases from J, leaving 9 bases between. The CDR3 runs to 15 residues.